These T cell receptor beta chains were read from a single sample in a study of a mutant IDH1 vaccine in newly diagnosed glioma. Method: immunoSEQ multiplex PCR; TCRdb's copy keeps in-frame clones and lacks some. This sample carries 15,000 to 20,000 clones, over 95% of them seen once, and the ten largest clones take approximately 3.5%. The sequencing used peripheral blood mononuclear cells (PBMCs), collected from a glioma patient treated with radiotherapy, temozolomide or both. These receptor sequences come from a woman in her late teens or twenties with glioma. Some clones in this sample may be carry-over from other donors' samples. Both conserved end residues are part of each CDR3. D genes are given only for firm matches. For some rows the clone size is stated as once, few or many, or as a class when expanded; others skip it.

>TRBJ2-7|TRBV6-1|NA|TRBD1
CASSEPGTGVYEQYF
TGTGCCAGCAGTGAACCTGGGACAGGGGTTTACGAGCAGTACTTC
>TRBJ2-3|TRBV4-1|NA|TRBD2
CASSLRLAGSTDTQYF
TGCGCCAGCAGCCTGAGACTAGCGGGGAGCACAGATACGCAGTATTTT
>TRBJ2-2|TRBV19|NA|NA
CASSPTNTGELFF
TGTGCCAGTAGCCCGACGAACACCGGGGAGCTGTTTTTT
>TRBJ2-1|TRBV5-1|NA|TRBD2
CASSLVAGVLNEQFF
TGCGCCAGCAGCTTGGTAGCGGGAGTTTTAAATGAGCAGTTCTTC
>TRBJ2-3|TRBV18|NA|NA
CASSRLGTDTQYF
TGTGCCAGCTCACGCTTGGGGACGGATACGCAGTATTTT
>TRBJ2-3|TRBV5-1|NA|NA
CASSLGPPTSTDTQYF
TGCGCCAGCAGCTTGGGGCCCCCAACTAGCACAGATACGCAGTATTTT
>TRBJ2-7|TRBV28|NA|NA
CATLDGDYEQYF
TGTGCCACCTTGGACGGAGACTACGAGCAGTACTTC
>TRBJ1-1|TRBV2|NA|NA
CASSELTVAFF
TGTGCCAGCAGTGAATTGACTGTAGCTTTCTTT
>TRBJ2-2|TRBV2|NA|NA
CASAGLGRTGELFF
TGTGCCAGCGCCGGATTGGGTAGGACCGGGGAGCTGTTTTTT
>TRBJ2-4|TRBV6-1|NA|NA
CASSTGAEGFQYF
TGTGCCAGCAGCACCGGGGCGGAGGGATTTCAGTACTTC
>TRBJ1-2|TRBV27|NA|NA
CASSSLAGADYGYTF
TGTGCCAGCAGTTCCCTGGCGGGGGCGGACTATGGCTACACCTTC
>TRBJ2-7|TRBV14|once|NA
CASTMGSKGQNEQYF
TGTGCCAGCACGATGGGGTCTAAGGGGCAGAACGAGCAGTACTTC
>TRBJ2-2|TRBV6-1|NA|TRBD1
CASNWDRGYTGELFF
TGTGCCAGCAATTGGGACAGGGGCTACACCGGGGAGCTGTTTTTT
>TRBJ2-2|TRBV5-1|NA|TRBD2
CATTGGGARTGELFF
TGCGCCACCACGGGCGGGGGGGCGAGGACCGGGGAGCTGTTTTTT
>TRBJ2-5|TRBV4-3|NA|NA
CASSQVPRGQETQYF
TGCGCCAGCAGCCAAGTCCCTCGGGGTCAAGAGACCCAGTACTTC
>TRBJ1-4|TRBV30|NA|NA
CAWSVGGYSNEKLFF
TGTGCCTGGAGTGTCGGAGGGTACTCTAATGAAAAACTGTTTTTT
>TRBJ1-1|TRBV28|NA|NA
CASRTSTEAFF
TGTGCCAGCAGGACGTCCACTGAAGCTTTCTTT
>TRBJ1-2|TRBV6-5|NA|NA
CASSYQAGTNYGYTF
TGTGCCAGCAGTTACCAGGCAGGCACTAACTATGGCTACACCTTC
>TRBJ2-4|TRBV7-9|NA|TRBD1
CASSWDRGANIQYF
TGTGCCAGCAGCTGGGACAGGGGGGCAAACATTCAGTACTTC
>TRBJ2-3|TRBV29-1|NA|NA
CSHLGGRGHTDTQYF
TGCAGCCACTTAGGGGGGCGGGGGCACACAGATACGCAGTATTTT
>TRBJ2-7|TRBV7-9|NA|NA
CASSPGTSYEQYF
TGTGCCAGCAGCCCAGGGACTTCCTACGAGCAGTACTTC
>TRBJ1-2|TRBV11-3|NA|NA
CASSLYGGTGASGYTF
TGTGCCAGCAGCTTATACGGGGGGACCGGAGCCTCTGGCTACACCTTC
>TRBJ2-1|TRBV7-9|NA|TRBD2
CASTFGLADVISYNEQFF
TGTGCCAGCACCTTTGGACTAGCGGACGTGATCTCCTACAATGAGCAGTTCTTC
>TRBJ2-7|TRBV6-5|NA|NA
CASSYSIDSSYEQYF
TGTGCCAGCAGTTACTCGATTGACAGTTCCTACGAGCAGTACTTC
>TRBJ2-3|TRBV7-3|NA|NA
CASSLAYTDTQYF
TGTGCCAGCAGCTTAGCGTACACAGATACGCAGTATTTT
>TRBJ1-4|TRBV5-4|NA|NA
CASSLEGGNEKLFF
TGTGCCAGCAGCTTGGAGGGGGGGAATGAAAAACTGTTTTTT
>TRBJ2-2|TRBV6-4|NA|TRBD1
CASSLAGGSNTGELFF
TGTGCCAGCTCCCTGGCAGGGGGCTCGAACACCGGGGAGCTGTTTTTT
>TRBJ2-6|TRBV15|NA|NA
CATSRDGSGANVLTF
TGTGCCACCAGCAGAGACGGCTCCGGGGCCAACGTCCTGACTTTC
>TRBJ1-6|TRBV30|once|NA
CASEGDYYNSPLHF
TGTGCCTCAGAAGGGGACTACTATAATTCACCCCTCCACTTT
>TRBJ2-1|TRBV4-1|NA|NA
CASTVNRDPNEQFF
TGCGCCAGCACCGTAAACCGGGACCCCAATGAGCAGTTCTTC
>TRBJ2-3|TRBV4-3|NA|TRBD2
CASSQDQTSLGTQYF
TGCGCCAGCAGCCAAGATCAGACTAGCCTCGGTACGCAGTATTTT
>TRBJ1-1|TRBV7-2|NA|TRBD1
CASSSGQGPNTEAFF
TGTGCCAGCAGCTCTGGACAGGGTCCTAACACTGAAGCTTTCTTT
>TRBJ1-1|TRBV19|NA|NA
CASNRPQGVNTEAFF
TGTGCCAGTAATCGGCCCCAGGGAGTGAACACTGAAGCTTTCTTT
>TRBJ2-2|TRBV7-3|NA|NA
CASSSTWGELFF
TGTGCCAGCAGCTCTACTTGGGGGGAGCTGTTTTTT
>TRBJ1-1|TRBV7-2|NA|NA
CASSPSGGGEAFF
TGTGCCAGCAGCCCGAGTGGTGGCGGTGAAGCTTTCTTT
>TRBJ2-7|TRBV5-1|NA|NA
CASSLDRDEQYF
TGCGCCAGCAGCTTGGATAGGGACGAGCAGTACTTC